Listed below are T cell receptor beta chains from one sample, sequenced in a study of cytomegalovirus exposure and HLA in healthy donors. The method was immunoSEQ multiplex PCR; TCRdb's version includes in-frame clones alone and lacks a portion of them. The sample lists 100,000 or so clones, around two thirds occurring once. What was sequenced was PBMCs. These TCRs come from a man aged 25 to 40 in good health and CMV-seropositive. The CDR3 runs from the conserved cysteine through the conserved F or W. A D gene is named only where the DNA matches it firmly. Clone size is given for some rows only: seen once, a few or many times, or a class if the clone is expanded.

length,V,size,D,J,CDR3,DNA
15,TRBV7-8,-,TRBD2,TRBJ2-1,CASSLAAGGFNEQFF,TGTGCCAGCAGCTTAGCAGCGGGGGGGTTCAATGAGCAGTTCTTC
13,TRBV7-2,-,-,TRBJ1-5,CASSSDITQPQHF,TGTGCCAGCAGCTCAGACATTACTCAGCCCCAGCATTTT
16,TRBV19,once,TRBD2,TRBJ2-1,CASSLNSGGYYNEQFF,TGTGCCAGTAGCCTGAACAGCGGGGGTTATTACAATGAGCAGTTCTTC
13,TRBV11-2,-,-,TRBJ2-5,CASSLMSTGTQYF,TGTGCCAGCAGCCTCATGAGCACTGGGACCCAGTACTTC
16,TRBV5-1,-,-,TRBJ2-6,CASASGGGFGANVLTF,TGCGCCAGCGCCAGCGGCGGAGGGTTTGGGGCCAACGTCCTGACTTTC
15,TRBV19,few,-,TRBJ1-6,CASSISTYNNSPLHF,TGTGCCAGTAGTATCTCGACATATAATAATTCACCCCTCCACTTT
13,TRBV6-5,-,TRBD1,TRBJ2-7,CASTPGQGYEQYF,TGTGCCAGCACCCCGGGACAGGGATACGAGCAGTACTTC
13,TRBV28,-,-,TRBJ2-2,CASSLVGPEELFF,TGTGCCAGCAGTCTAGTCGGCCCCGAGGAGCTGTTTTTT
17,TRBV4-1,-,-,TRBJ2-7,CASSQLHGLMSSYEQYF,TGCGCCAGCAGCCAATTGCACGGACTGATGAGCTCCTACGAGCAGTACTTC
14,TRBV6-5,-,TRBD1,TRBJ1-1,CASIQGAVNTEAFF,TGTGCCAGCATCCAGGGGGCGGTGAACACTGAAGCTTTCTTT
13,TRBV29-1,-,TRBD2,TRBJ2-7,CSVVGLASNEQYF,TGCAGCGTTGTTGGACTAGCGAGCAACGAGCAGTACTTC
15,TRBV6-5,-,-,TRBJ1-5,CASSYSRGAGQPQHF,TGTGCCAGCAGTTACTCGCGGGGCGCGGGTCAGCCCCAGCATTTT
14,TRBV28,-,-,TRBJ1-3,CASMGGFSGNTIYF,TGTGCCAGCATGGGCGGGTTCTCTGGAAACACCATATATTTT
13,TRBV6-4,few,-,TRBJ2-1,CASSDNRYNEQFF,TGTGCCAGCAGTGATAATCGGTACAATGAGCAGTTCTTC
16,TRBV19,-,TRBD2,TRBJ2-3,CASSIGAGGSTDTQYF,TGTGCCAGTAGTATTGGGGCGGGGGGGAGCACAGATACGCAGTATTTT
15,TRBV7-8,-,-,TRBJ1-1,CASSSLPYLNTEAFF,TGTGCCAGCAGCTCCCTCCCCTACCTGAACACTGAAGCTTTCTTT
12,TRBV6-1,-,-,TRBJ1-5,CASRAGNQPQHF,TGTGCCAGCAGGGCGGGTAACCAGCCCCAGCATTTT
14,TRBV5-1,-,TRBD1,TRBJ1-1,CASSRVPGGTEAFF,TGCGCCAGCAGCCGTGTACCAGGGGGCACTGAAGCTTTCTTT
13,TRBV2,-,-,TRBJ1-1,CASRSQGRAEAFF,TGTGCCAGCAGGTCGCAGGGGAGAGCTGAAGCTTTCTTT
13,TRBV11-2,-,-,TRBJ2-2,CASRLDGNRELFF,TGTGCCAGCAGATTGGACGGGAACCGGGAGCTGTTTTTT
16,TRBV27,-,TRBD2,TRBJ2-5,CASSLSTSGAKETQYF,TGTGCCAGCAGCCTTTCGACTAGCGGGGCTAAGGAGACCCAGTACTTC
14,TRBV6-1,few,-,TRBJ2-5,CASSNRVLGETQYF,TGTGCCAGCAGTAACAGGGTGCTAGGGGAGACCCAGTACTTC
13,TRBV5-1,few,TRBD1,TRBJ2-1,CASSLGRGNEQFF,TGCGCCAGCAGCTTGGGCAGGGGGAATGAGCAGTTCTTC
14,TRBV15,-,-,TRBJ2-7,CATSLGQGFYEQYF,TGTGCCACCAGCCTCGGCCAGGGGTTCTACGAGCAGTACTTC
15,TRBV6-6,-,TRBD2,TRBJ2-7,CASSSSGVGRHEQYF,TGTGCCAGCAGCTCTAGCGGGGTGGGGAGGCACGAGCAGTACTTC
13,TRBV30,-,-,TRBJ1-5,CAWSPVGAQPQHF,TGTGCCTGGAGTCCCGTAGGGGCTCAGCCCCAGCATTTT
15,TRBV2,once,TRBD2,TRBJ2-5,CASRPRTSGVETQYF,TGTGCCAGCAGACCCAGGACTAGCGGGGTCGAGACCCAGTACTTC
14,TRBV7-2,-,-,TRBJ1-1,CASSRGGLGTEAFF,TGTGCCAGCAGCCGTGGGGGGTTAGGCACTGAAGCTTTCTTT
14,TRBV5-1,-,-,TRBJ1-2,CASSLDRGFYGYTF,TGCGCCAGCAGCTTGGACCGGGGATTCTATGGCTACACCTTC
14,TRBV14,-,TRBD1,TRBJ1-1,CASSQMGQANEAFF,TGTGCCAGCAGCCAGATGGGACAGGCCAATGAAGCTTTCTTT
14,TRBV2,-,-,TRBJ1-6,CASRNSLNYSPLHF,TGTGCCAGCCGGAACAGTTTGAATTATTCACCCCTCCACTTT
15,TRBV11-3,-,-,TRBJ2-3,CASSFSGVPTDTQYF,TGTGCCAGCAGCTTCTCCGGGGTGCCCACAGATACGCAGTATTTT
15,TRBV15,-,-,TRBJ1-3,CATSRGPSSGNTIYF,TGTGCCACCAGCAGAGGTCCGAGCTCTGGAAACACCATATATTTT
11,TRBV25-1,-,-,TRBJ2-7,CASSVRGEQYF,TGTGCCAGCAGTGTCAGGGGCGAGCAGTACTTC
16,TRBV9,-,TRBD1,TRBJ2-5,CASSVLGQGFGETQYF,TGTGCCAGCAGCGTCCTCGGACAGGGCTTCGGAGAGACCCAGTACTTC
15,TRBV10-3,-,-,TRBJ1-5,CAISDREVGNQPQHF,TGTGCCATCAGTGATAGGGAGGTGGGCAATCAGCCCCAGCATTTT
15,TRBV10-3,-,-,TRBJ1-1,CAISESTRGSAEAFF,TGTGCCATCAGTGAGTCGACTCGGGGTTCGGCTGAAGCTTTCTTT
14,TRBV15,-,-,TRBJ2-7,CATSRVGGAYEQYF,TGTGCCACCAGCAGAGTTGGAGGGGCCTACGAGCAGTACTTC
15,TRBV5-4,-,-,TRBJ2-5,CASSLVGESQETQYF,TGTGCCAGCAGCTTGGTCGGGGAGAGCCAAGAGACCCAGTACTTC
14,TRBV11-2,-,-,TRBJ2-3,CASSLTRGTDTQYF,TGTGCCAGCAGCTTAACTAGGGGCACAGATACGCAGTATTTT